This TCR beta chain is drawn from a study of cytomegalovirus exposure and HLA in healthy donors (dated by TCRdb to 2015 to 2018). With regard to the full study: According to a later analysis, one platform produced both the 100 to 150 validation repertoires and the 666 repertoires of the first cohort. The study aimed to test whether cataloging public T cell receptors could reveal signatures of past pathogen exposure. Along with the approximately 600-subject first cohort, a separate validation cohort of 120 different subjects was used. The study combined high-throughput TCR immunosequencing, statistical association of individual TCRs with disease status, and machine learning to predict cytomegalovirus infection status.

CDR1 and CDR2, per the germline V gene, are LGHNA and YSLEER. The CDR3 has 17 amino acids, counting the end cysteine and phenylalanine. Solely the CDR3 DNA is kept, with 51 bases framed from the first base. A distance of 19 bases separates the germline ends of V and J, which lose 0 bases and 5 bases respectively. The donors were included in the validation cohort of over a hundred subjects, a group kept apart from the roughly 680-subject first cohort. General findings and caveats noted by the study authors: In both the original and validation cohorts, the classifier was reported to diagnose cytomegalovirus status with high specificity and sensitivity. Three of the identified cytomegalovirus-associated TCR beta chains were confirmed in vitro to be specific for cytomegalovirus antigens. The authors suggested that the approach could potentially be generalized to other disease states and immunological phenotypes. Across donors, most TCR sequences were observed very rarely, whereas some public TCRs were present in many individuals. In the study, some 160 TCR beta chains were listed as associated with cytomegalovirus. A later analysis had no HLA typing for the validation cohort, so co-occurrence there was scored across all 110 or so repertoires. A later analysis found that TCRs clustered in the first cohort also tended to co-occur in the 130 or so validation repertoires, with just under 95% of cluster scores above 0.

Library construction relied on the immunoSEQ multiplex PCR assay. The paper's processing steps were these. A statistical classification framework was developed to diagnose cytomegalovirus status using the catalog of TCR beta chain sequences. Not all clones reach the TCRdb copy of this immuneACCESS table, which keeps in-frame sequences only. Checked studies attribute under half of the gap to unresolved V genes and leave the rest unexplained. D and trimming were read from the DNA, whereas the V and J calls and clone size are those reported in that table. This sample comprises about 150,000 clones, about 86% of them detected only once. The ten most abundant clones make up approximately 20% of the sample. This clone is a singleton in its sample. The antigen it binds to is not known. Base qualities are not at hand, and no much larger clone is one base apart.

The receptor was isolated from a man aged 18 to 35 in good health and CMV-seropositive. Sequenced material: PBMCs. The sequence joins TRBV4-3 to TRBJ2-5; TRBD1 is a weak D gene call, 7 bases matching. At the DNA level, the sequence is TGCGCCAGCAGCCAAGATCTAGGAGGGTCAGGGGGGGAGACCCAGTACTTC. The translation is CASSQDLGGSGGETQYF.